Presented here are 9 T cell receptor beta chains from one specimen sequenced in a study of somatic mutations in cytotoxic T cells in rheumatoid arthritis. TCRdb keeps only in-frame clones here, not all; method: immunoSEQ multiplex PCR. The repertoire holds roughly 16,000 clones, with around 80% as singletons. The sequencing sample was made of CD8+ T cells sorted from blood. Source of these receptors: an adult with rheumatoid arthritis.

The CDR3: CASTWTGGGYYGYTF. CDR3 nucleotide sequence: TGTGCCAGCACCTGGACAGGGGGCGGGTACTATGGCTACACCTTC. V and J are TRBV28 and TRBJ1-2; TRBD1 matches 11 bases. The V gene's germline CDR1 is MDHEN and CDR2 SYDVKM. CDR3 length: 15 residues. Trimming took 7 bases from V and 3 from J; bases not matched to a gene: 7.

This clone appeared a few times. This chain uses TRBV4-1 with TRBJ1-1; D might be TRBD1 (5 bases). The germline V gene encodes CDR1 MGHRA and CDR2 YSYEKL. The CDR3 spans 14 residues. V lost 1 base, J lost 5 bases, and 11 bases lay in between. CDR3 sequence: CASSQGGDKTEAFF. CDR3 in DNA: TGCGCCAGCAGCCAAGGAGGGGATAAAACTGAAGCTTTCTTT.

The count of this clone is one. The rearrangement links TRBV5-1 to TRBJ1-2; D is perhaps TRBD1 (5 bases). V was pared by 4 bases and J by 8 bases, with 18 bases between. Germline V gene sequence: CDR1 SGHRS, CDR2 YFSETQ. The CDR3 runs to 14 residues. The CDR3 is CASSPDSPSRGYTF. CDR3 sequence (DNA): TGCGCCAGCAGCCCCGACAGTCCCTCTAGGGGCTACACCTTC. Full variable domain (outside the CDR3, taken from reference TRBV5-1 and TRBJ1-2): KAGVTQTPRYLIKTRGQQVTLSCSPISGHRSVSWYQQTPGQGLQFLFEYFSETQRNKGNFPGRFSGRQFSNSRSEMNVSTLELGDSALYLCASSPDSPSRGYTFGSGTRLTVV.

This chain joins TRBV5-4 and TRBJ2-7; possibly TRBD2 for D (6 bases). In germline, CDR1 is SGHNT, CDR2 YYREEE (reference sequence). The CDR3 length is 14 residues. Trimming pared 0 bases from V and 6 bases from J, leaving 13 bases between. CDR3 loop: CASSLGGTLGEQYF. The CDR3 DNA reads as TGTGCCAGCAGCTTGGGGGGGACTTTAGGCGAGCAGTACTTC.

This clone was detected only once. The chain links TRBV11-2 to TRBJ1-1; perhaps TRBD1 as D (5 bases). V was cut by 1 base and J by 11 bases, with 11 bases left in between. Germline V gives CDR1 SGHAT, CDR2 FQNNGV. The CDR3 extends over 12 amino acids. The CDR3 DNA follows: TGTGCCAGCAGCTTAGGTGGCAGGGAGGCTTTCTTT. This translates into CASSLGGREAFF.

V is TRBV7-6 and J is TRBJ2-3; 8 bases map to TRBD2. Germline V gene lookup returns CDR1 SGHVS and CDR2 FNYEAQ. J lost 3 bases, V lost 1 base, and 12 bases had no gene match. This CDR3 has 18 amino acids. The CDR3 DNA is TGTGCCAGCAGCTTAGGGGCCAATAGCGGGGTTCGGACAGATACGCAGTATTTT. It specifies CASSLGANSGVRTDTQYF.

The sample holds a few counts of this clone. V usage is TRBV5-4 and J usage is TRBJ1-2; D might be TRBD1 (6 bases). The CDR3 is 13 amino acids. CDR1 and CDR2 from the germline V gene are SGHNT and YYREEE (reference sequence). Trimming shortened V by 4 bases and J by 8 bases, and 15 bases separated the two germline ends. CDR3 residues: CASSGRTVMGYTF. The CDR3 nucleotides are TGTGCCAGCAGCGGAAGGACAGTTATGGGCTACACCTTC.

The rearrangement joins TRBV7-9 to TRBJ2-1; D gene ambiguous. Trimming removed 7 bases at V and 0 bases at J, with 13 bases between. The CDR3 has 15 amino acids. Germline loops: CDR1 SEHNR, CDR2 FQNEAQ (reference sequence). CDR3 DNA sequence: TGTGCCAGCACTTTGGGCCTAAGCTCCTACAATGAGCAGTTCTTC. Protein product: CASTLGLSSYNEQFF.

The chain has TRBV6-1 and TRBJ2-2, with D possibly being TRBD2 (6 bases). Trimming took 3 bases from V and 5 from J, leaving 16 bases between them. The CDR3 has 16 residues. CDR1 and CDR2 from the germline V gene are MNHNS and SASEGT. Here the CDR3 reads CASSDFRGKGTGELFF. CDR3 nucleotides: TGTGCCAGCAGTGATTTTCGGGGGAAGGGGACCGGGGAGCTGTTTTTT.